Each of the 21 T cell receptor beta chains below was sequenced from the same sample in a study of CD8+CD57+ T cells in acquired aplastic anemia. The use of genomic DNA as template underpinned the TCR beta VDJ and CDR3 profiling. TCRdb ran MiXCR on the reads and lists one entry per CDR3 protein. The sample shows some 44,000 distinct CDR3 sequences, roughly 65% of them seen only once. The sample consisted of sorted CD4+, CD8+, or CD8+CD57+ T cells (not recorded which) from PBMCs. The receptor source for this set is a human donor in good health, serving as a control.

Turning to this clonotype: The CDR3 ends on some other residue instead of the conserved phenylalanine or tryptophan, so this is likely a read error. V is TRBV14 and J is TRBJ1-5, with TRBD1 matching over 10 bases. V lost 1 base and J lost 1; bases outside the gene matches: 13. From germline, CDR1 is SGHDN and CDR2 FVKESK. CDR3 length equals 20 residues. The CDR3 sequence: CASSQVRRVKTGGSNQPQHL. CDR3 nucleotide sequence: TGTGCCAGCAGCCAAGTGAGGAGGGTGAAGACAGGGGGCAGCAATCAGCCCCAGCATCTT.

This clonotype was observed a few times. This chain connects TRBV29-1 to TRBJ1-1; D gene unclear. Germline V gene data show CDR1 as SQVTM and CDR2 as ANQGSEA. The V and J ends lost 4 bases and 4 bases respectively, with 7 bases between them. The CDR3 is 11 amino acids. The CDR3 loop is CSVVRGTEAFF. The DNA of the CDR3 is TGCAGCGTTGTCCGGGGCACTGAAGCTTTCTTT.

The chain couples TRBV29-1 to TRBJ1-2; TRBD1 agrees at 7 bases. CDR1 SQVTM and CDR2 ANQGSEA come from the germline V gene. J gave up 0 bases and V 5 bases, and 9 bases lay outside the gene matches. CDR3 length: 15 residues. The CDR3, as DNA: TGCAGCGTTCGGTACATGGGACAGTCTAACTATGGCTACACCTTC. It translates to CSVRYMGQSNYGYTF.

The genes are TRBV19 and TRBJ1-1; the D is unclear. Germline lookup yields CDR1 LNHDA and CDR2 SQIVND (reference sequence). The ends were cut back, 2 bases at V and 4 bases at J, with 8 bases in the middle. This CDR3 has 13 amino acids. CDR3 amino acids: CASSIPASTEAFF. The CDR3 bases are TGTGCCAGTAGTATACCCGCGTCCACTGAAGCTTTCTTT.

The chain has TRBV2 and TRBJ2-1, with D perhaps matching TRBD2 (6 bases). The CDR3 contains 14 residues. Trimming shortened V by 5 bases and J by 0 bases, and 8 bases separated the two germline ends. In germline, CDR1 is SNHLY, CDR2 FYNNEI. This CDR3 is CASSYGSSYNEQFF. The CDR3 DNA reads TGTGCCAGCAGTTACGGGAGCTCCTACAATGAGCAGTTCTTC.

This clonotype was found many times. The chain combines TRBV6-2 or TRBV6-3 with TRBJ2-7; D remains ambiguous. CDR3 length equals 13 residues. The ends were cut back, 4 bases at V and 2 bases at J, with 9 bases in the middle. Germline loops: CDR1 MNHEY, CDR2 SVGEGT. The CDR3 coding sequence is TGTGCCAGCAGTTTCCCCCCTACCTACGAGCAGTACTTC. As protein: CASSFPPTYEQYF.

V usage is TRBV19 and J usage is TRBJ1-4; D is ambiguous. The V gene's germline CDR1 is LNHDA and CDR2 SQIVND (reference sequence). The CDR3 spans 13 residues. V dropped 1 base and J dropped 4 bases, with 4 bases sitting between them. The CDR3 protein is CASSIGVNEKLFF. DNA for the CDR3: TGTGCCAGTAGTATAGGTGTTAATGAAAAACTGTTTTTT. Using reference TRBV19 and TRBJ1-4 for the parts outside the CDR3, the full variable domain is DGGITQSPKYLFRKEGQNVTLSCEQNLNHDAMYWYRQDPGQGLRLIYYSQIVNDFQKGDIAEGYSVSREKKESFPLTVTSAQKNPTAFYLCASSIGVNEKLFFGSGTQLSVL.

The chain has TRBV5-1 and TRBJ2-7; 10 nucleotides line up with TRBD1. The CDR3 is made up of 15 amino acids. The germline gives CDR1 SGHRS, CDR2 YFSETQ. V was clipped by 4 bases and J by 7 bases; unmatched bases: 11. Here the CDR3 DNA reads TGCGCCAGCAGCGACCCGGGACAGGGGAACGGGGAGCAGTACTTC. Amino acids: CASSDPGQGNGEQYF.

CDR3 nucleotide sequence: TGTGCCAGCAGCTCCAGACTAGCGGGGGCCAATGAGCAGTTCTTC. Residues: CASSSRLAGANEQFF. V gene TRBV11-1 combines with J gene TRBJ2-1; 12 nucleotides match TRBD2. Germline trimming cut 4 bases from V and 6 bases from J; bases unmatched to any gene: 4. The V gene's germline CDR1 is SGHAT and CDR2 FQDESV (reference sequence). CDR3 length: 15 amino acids. Using reference TRBV11-1 and TRBJ2-1 for the parts outside the CDR3, the full variable domain is EAEVAQSPRYKITEKSQAVAFWCDPISGHATLYWYRQILGQGPELLVQFQDESVVDDSQLPKDRFSAERLKGVDSTLKIQPAELGDSAMYLCASSSRLAGANEQFFGPGTRLTVL.

This clonotype has just a few counts. In nucleotides, the CDR3 is TGTGCCAGTAGCAGGGACATCACCTATGGCTACACCTTC. Protein product: CASSRDITYGYTF. The chain uses TRBV19 and TRBJ1-2; a weak D match, TRBD1 (6 bases). Germline CDR1 is LNHDA and CDR2 is SQIVND (reference sequence). The CDR3 covers 13 residues. The germline V and J ends were trimmed by 6 bases and 4 bases, with 12 bases remaining between them.

The chain is built from TRBV11-2 and TRBJ2-2; TRBD1 is a possible D gene (5 bases). Germline-derived CDR1 and CDR2 are SGHAT and FQNNGV. The length of the CDR3 is 19 residues. Trimming pared 7 bases from V and 8 bases from J, leaving 32 bases between. The CDR3 protein is CASTDPLGKGQKLFGELFF. As DNA, the CDR3 is TGTGCCAGCACCGATCCCTTGGGAAAGGGGCAGAAACTTTTTGGGGAGCTGTTTTTT.

V and J are TRBV19 and TRBJ2-1; D remains ambiguous. Trimming stripped 3 bases from V and 9 bases from J, with 12 bases between. The CDR3 is 13 residues long. CDR1 and CDR2 (germline): LNHDA, SQIVND (reference sequence). The CDR3 DNA reads TGTGCCAGTAGTATCCTGTCGTACCCTGAGCAGTTCTTC. This gives the protein CASSILSYPEQFF.

The chain links TRBV10-3 to TRBJ2-7, with D maybe TRBD2 (6 bases). The germline V gene has CDR1 ENHRY and CDR2 SYGVKD. V dropped 10 bases and J dropped 1 base, with 17 bases sitting between them. CDR3 size: 14 residues. The DNA for the CDR3 is TGTGCCACCAGAACGGGAGCAGGTTCCTACGAGCAGTACTTC. Its translation is CATRTGAGSYEQYF.

The V call is TRBV9, the J call TRBJ1-2, with 9 bases lining up with TRBD1. The ends lost 3 bases at V and 3 bases at J; junction bases unmatched: 3. The CDR3 covers 14 residues. CDR1 is SGDLS and CDR2 is YYNGEE in the germline V gene. The CDR3 DNA sequence: TGTGCCAGCAGCGGGGGACAGGGTTACTATGGCTACACCTTC. It specifies CASSGGQGYYGYTF.

The rearrangement uses TRBV29-1 and TRBJ1-2; D ambiguous. Germline CDR1 is SQVTM and CDR2 is ANQGSEA. V dropped 1 base and J dropped 6 bases, with 12 bases sitting between them. CDR3 size: 13 residues. The CDR3 reads CSVEGRRVDGYTF. The CDR3 DNA reads as TGCAGCGTTGAAGGGAGACGGGTTGATGGCTACACCTTC.

This chain joins TRBV2 and TRBJ2-5; TRBD1 might be the D (6 bases). V was cut by 10 bases and J by 1 base, with 10 bases left in between. This CDR3 spans 12 amino acids. Germline assignment: CDR1 SNHLY and CDR2 FYNNEI. The CDR3: CAIRGGQETQYF. The CDR3 DNA reads TGTGCCATACGAGGGGGCCAAGAGACCCAGTACTTC. Using reference TRBV2 and TRBJ2-5 for the parts outside the CDR3, the full variable domain is EPEVTQTPSHQVTQMGQEVILRCVPISNHLYFYWYRQILGQKVEFLVSFYNNEISEKSEIFDDQFSVERPDGSNFTLKIRSTKLEDSAMYFCAIRGGQETQYFGPGTRLLVL.

The V call is TRBV10-3, the J call TRBJ1-1; weak D call: TRBD1 (6 bases). Germline assignment: CDR1 ENHRY and CDR2 SYGVKD. The V gene lost 5 bases and the J gene lost 0 bases, with 7 bases spanning the gap. The CDR3 runs to 13 residues. CDR3 sequence reads: CAISTGMNTEAFF. The DNA for the CDR3 is TGTGCCATCAGTACAGGGATGAACACTGAAGCTTTCTTT.

This rearrangement joins TRBV29-1 to TRBJ1-1; unclear D gene. CDR1 and CDR2 (germline): SQVTM, ANQGSEA. CDR3 length: 14 amino acids. The V and J ends lost 1 base and 1 base respectively, with 10 bases between them. CDR3 loop: CSVEGGSGNTEAFF. The DNA of the CDR3 is TGCAGCGTTGAAGGGGGTTCTGGGAACACTGAAGCTTTCTTT.

This clonotype occurred once. CDR3 DNA sequence: TGCGCCAGCAGCGCGTCGGGACAGAATTTGTATGGCTACACCTTC. Amino acids: CASSASGQNLYGYTF. The chain couples TRBV5-1 to TRBJ1-2, with 7 bases matching TRBD1. The CDR3 consists of 15 residues. Germline CDR1 SGHRS, CDR2 YFSETQ. With V trimmed by 4 bases and J by 5 bases, 11 bases remained unmatched.

This chain links TRBV7-9 with TRBJ1-2; TRBD1 aligns across 7 bases. After removal of 5 bases from V and 5 bases from J, the junction contained 11 bases not matched to a gene. Germline V gene sequence: CDR1 SEHNR, CDR2 FQNEAQ (reference sequence). This CDR3 contains 15 residues. The CDR3 loop is CASSPRAGTAYGYTF. CDR3 DNA sequence: TGTGCCAGCAGCCCACGCGCCGGGACAGCGTATGGCTACACCTTC.

This clonotype appeared a few times. This chain links TRBV4-3 with TRBJ2-1; a possible D gene is TRBD2 (6 bases). Germline-derived CDR1 and CDR2 are LGHNA and YSLEER. The CDR3 is made up of 16 amino acids. The V end lost 0 bases, the J end lost 2 bases, and 11 bases lay between the germline ends. The CDR3 loop is CASSQEWWGAYNEQFF. For the CDR3, the DNA is TGCGCCAGCAGCCAAGAATGGTGGGGGGCCTACAATGAGCAGTTCTTC.